This T cell receptor beta chain was recorded in a study of T cell repertoires in cytomegalovirus infection. Across the study: CMV infection plus the matching HLA type was flagged by public TCR beta signatures.

The CDR3 totals 15 residues. Trimming left V 2 bases short and J 1 base short, with 11 bases between. Per the germline V gene, CDR1 is LNHDA and CDR2 is SQIVND (reference sequence). General study findings and limits: Cumulative frequency (of public TCR beta family members) identified carriers of CMV plus the relevant HLA.

Using its own MiXCR run on the reads, TCRdb lists one record per CDR3 protein. The sample has roughly 180,000 distinct CDR3 sequences; 20% to 25% are singletons. A note on this clonotype: Its specificity is unknown.

The sample in question was CD8+ T cells from cultured PBMCs, obtained from culture after CMV antigen stimulation. The rearrangement uses TRBV19 and TRBJ1-1; no definite D call. The receptor was derived from a human donor in good health (CMV status not recorded). Some clones in this sample may be carry-over from other donors' samples. The CDR3 coding sequence is TGTGCCAGTAGTATATACATCGGGCAGAACACTGAAGCTTTCTTT. Translation gives CASSIYIGQNTEAFF.